Sequencing of this T cell receptor beta chain was carried out in a study of breast tumors, draining lymph nodes, adjacent tissues. CDR1 is SGHDT, CDR2 YYEEEE, per germline. The CDR3 totals 19 residues. V was pared by 2 bases and J by 0 bases, with 18 bases between. This clonotype was counted many times. Its antigen is unidentified. Study observations and caveats: Tumors had less TCR diversity than lymph nodes, more than nontumor tissue. The data were judged consistent with most tumor T cells coming from lymph node and expanding in tumor.

TCRdb reprocessed the multiplex PCR reads with MiXCR, giving one entry per CDR3 protein. In the table there are about 21,000 distinct CDR3 sequences, about 30% of which are singletons. The gene calls are TRBV5-6 and TRBJ2-6, with TRBD1 as a possible D gene (6 bases). The sequencing sample was made of breast tumor tissue. The sequence derives from a female donor with breast cancer. Some clones in this sample may be carry-over from other donors' samples. The CDR3 protein is CASSFETGPLDSGANVLTF. The CDR3 DNA is TGTGCCAGCAGCTTTGAGACAGGCCCACTCGACTCTGGGGCCAACGTCCTGACTTTC. Supplemented by reference TRBV5-6 and TRBJ2-6, the full variable domain reads DAGVTQSPTHLIKTRGQQVTLRCSPKSGHDTVSWYQQALGQGPQFIFQYYEEEERQRGNFPDRFSGHQFPNYSSELNVNALLLGDSALYLCASSFETGPLDSGANVLTFGAGSRLTVL.